This T cell receptor beta chain is drawn from a study of T cells after yellow fever vaccination. Study details: The SMART-Seq v4 Ultra Low Input method served to prepare the low-cell-number fractions. Study conclusions and caveats: Though it reached lower strength, the secondary response hit its peak faster, day 5 versus 15. Clonotypes shared by both compartments, CD4 and CD8, made up a small share.

This clonotype was recorded many times. Generation of TCR cDNA used 5'RACE template switching (which added a universal primer site and UMIs). MiXCR, run by TCRdb on the 5' RACE reads, gives a single entry per CDR3 protein. The table shows 13,000 or so distinct CDR3 sequences, with 4% to 6% occurring only once. The sample consisted of PBMCs, either bulk or a sorted T-cell subset (CD4+, CD8+, memory, or dextramer-sorted; not recorded which), taken 45 days after the yellow fever booster vaccination. The origin of this receptor is a man aged 25-45 years who received the YFV17D yellow fever vaccine.

DNA of the CDR3: TGTGCCAGCAGTCTTACCCTCGGCAGAGAGGGCGAGCAGTACTTC. This gives the protein CASSLTLGREGEQYF. The gene calls are TRBV27 and TRBJ2-7, with D possibly being TRBD2 (5 bases). Per the germline V gene, CDR1 is MNHEY and CDR2 is SMNVEV (reference sequence). The length of the CDR3 is 15 residues. Trimming shortened V by 5 bases and J by 6 bases, and 20 bases separated the two germline ends.